This TCR beta chain was identified in a study of human T cells and chemical hapten exposure. Only a few counts were recorded for this clonotype. TCRdb recomputed calls from the RACE reads with MiXCR, one row per CDR3 protein. The sample consists of some 170,000 distinct CDR3 sequences, approximately 20% of them appearing once. V gave up 1 base and J gave up 5 bases, with 4 bases separating them. The germline CDR1 and CDR2 sequences are SEHNR and FQNEAQ (reference sequence). This CDR3 has 12 residues. The time point is: patch test 1, 2 weeks after DPC sensitization. Sample treatment: therapeutic diphenylcyclopropenone sensitization with weekly scalp DPC.

This rearrangement joins TRBV7-9 to TRBJ2-3; D gene unclear. The receptor was derived from a woman aged 50 to 60 with alopecia areata. Some clones in this sample may be carry-over from other donors' samples. Sample: whole blood, taken in connection with sensitization to the hapten diphenylcyclopropenone (DPC). DNA for the CDR3: TGTGCCAGCAGCTTAGATCAAGATACGCAGTATTTT. Protein product: CASSLDQDTQYF.